These 25 T cell receptor beta chains share one sample of origin, sequenced in a study of blood T cell repertoires in COVID-19. This table comes from immunoSEQ multiplex PCR, and its TCRdb copy is limited to in-frame clones, with some not included. The sample carries around 130,000 clones, 65% to 85% recorded once. The sequenced sample consisted of peripheral blood. Receptors originate from a woman between 70 and 85 years old with acute or convalescent COVID-19.

V and J are TRBV2 and TRBJ1-6, with TRBD1 identical over 9 bases. Per the germline V gene, CDR1 is SNHLY and CDR2 is FYNNEI. This CDR3 spans 14 amino acids. J lost 3 bases, V lost 8 bases, and 2 bases had no gene match. CDR3 in amino acids: CASGGQGYNSPLHF. The CDR3 DNA reads TGTGCCAGCGGGGGACAGGGCTATAATTCACCCCTCCACTTT.

This clone was seen a single time. This chain uses TRBV30 with TRBJ2-3; D unresolved. The CDR3 spans 13 residues. V was cut by 8 bases and J by 0 bases, with 12 bases left in between. Germline V lookup: CDR1 GTSNPN, CDR2 SVGIG (reference sequence). Here the CDR3 reads CAPTIQSTDTQYF. In nucleotides, the CDR3 is TGTGCCCCAACTATACAAAGCACAGATACGCAGTATTTT.

This sequence joins TRBV27 and TRBJ2-5, with TRBD2 matching 12 bases. The CDR3 consists of 16 residues. Germline assignment: CDR1 MNHEY and CDR2 SMNVEV (reference sequence). The V segment lost 5 bases and the J segment 4 bases; nucleotides outside the gene matches: 8. Here the CDR3 reads CASSLRLAGVGETQYF. The CDR3 DNA follows: TGTGCCAGCAGTCTTAGACTAGCGGGGGTAGGAGAGACCCAGTACTTC.

The chain carries TRBV2 and TRBJ1-2, with D uncertain. The CDR3 totals 14 residues. Deletions cut 6 bases from V and 1 base from J, with 12 bases between. The V gene's germline CDR1 is SNHLY and CDR2 FYNNEI. CDR3 region: CASRDKGGNYGYTF. CDR3 sequence (DNA): TGTGCCAGCAGAGACAAAGGTGGTAACTATGGCTACACCTTC. Filled out from reference TRBV2 and TRBJ1-2, the complete variable domain reads EPEVTQTPSHQVTQMGQEVILRCVPISNHLYFYWYRQILGQKVEFLVSFYNNEISEKSEIFDDQFSVERPDGSNFTLKIRSTKLEDSAMYFCASRDKGGNYGYTFGSGTRLTVV.

The rearrangement joins TRBV11-2 to TRBJ2-7, with D possibly TRBD1 on 6 matching bases. Germline loops: CDR1 SGHAT, CDR2 FQNNGV. Trimming removed 1 base at V and 3 bases at J, with 13 bases between. The CDR3 runs to 15 residues. The CDR3 is CASSLAPGTSYEQYV. For the CDR3, the DNA is TGTGCCAGCAGCTTAGCCCCCGGGACAAGCTACGAGCAGTACGTC.

For this clone: The sample carries other DNA sequences with the same CDR3. The chain is built from TRBV6-1 and TRBJ2-3; TRBD1 is a possible D gene (5 bases). V gave up 4 bases and J gave up 4 bases, with 18 bases separating them. From germline, CDR1 is MNHNS and CDR2 SASEGT. The length of the CDR3 is 16 residues. This chain's CDR3 is CASSGGDLVAADTQYF. The DNA for the CDR3 is TGTGCCAGCAGTGGGGGCGATCTGGTGGCGGCAGATACGCAGTATTTT.

The V and J genes are TRBV7-9 and TRBJ2-1; TRBD2 matches 13 bases. The junction had 11 bases not matched to a gene; V was cut back by 5 bases and J by 7 bases. The CDR3 spans 17 residues. CDR1 is SEHNR and CDR2 is FQNEAQ in the germline V gene (reference sequence). This chain's CDR3 is CASSTRTSGGPRNEQFF. CDR3 coding DNA: TGTGCCAGCAGCACCCGGACTAGCGGGGGACCACGTAATGAGCAGTTCTTC.

V gene TRBV4-3 combines with J gene TRBJ1-2; 9 nucleotides align to TRBD1. V lost 1 base and J lost 4; bases outside the gene matches: 7. Germline values: CDR1 LGHNA, CDR2 YSLEER. The CDR3 sequence is 16 residues long. The CDR3 loop reads CASSQGEGQGRYGYTF. The CDR3, as DNA: TGCGCCAGCAGCCAAGGGGAGGGACAGGGTCGCTATGGCTACACCTTC.

V usage is TRBV20-1 and J usage is TRBJ2-1; unclear D gene. CDR3 size: 11 residues. Trimming stripped 6 bases from V and 5 bases from J, with 8 bases between. The germline V gene encodes CDR1 DFQATT and CDR2 SNEGSKA (reference sequence). The CDR3 sequence is CSALSDNEQFF. The DNA for the CDR3 is TGCAGTGCCCTATCCGACAATGAGCAGTTCTTC.

The chain is built from TRBV3-1 (or the pseudogene TRBV3-2) and TRBJ2-1; TRBD2 agrees at 11 bases. Germline V gene data show CDR1 as LGHDT and CDR2 as YNNKEL (reference sequence). CDR3 length: 15 amino acids. Trimming removed 8 bases from V and 2 bases from J; junction bases left unmatched: 5. The CDR3 here is CASAPSGGPYNEQFF. DNA for the CDR3: TGTGCCAGCGCCCCTAGCGGGGGGCCCTACAATGAGCAGTTCTTC.

The chain recombines TRBV11-2 with TRBJ1-1; no clear D. In germline, CDR1 is SGHAT, CDR2 FQNNGV. This CDR3 region has 11 residues. The V end was cut by 5 bases, the J end by 7 bases, with 8 bases between. The CDR3 region is CASSLRYEAFF. CDR3 bases: TGTGCCAGCAGCCTCAGGTATGAAGCTTTCTTT.

This sequence joins TRBV14 and TRBJ1-2, with a possible D match to TRBD1 (6 bases). The germline V gene has CDR1 SGHDN and CDR2 FVKESK. V was trimmed by 4 bases and J by 4 bases, leaving 10 bases between them. The CDR3 sequence is 13 residues long. This chain's CDR3 is CASSPQQGYGYTF. CDR3 coding DNA: TGTGCCAGCAGCCCCCAACAGGGCTATGGCTACACCTTC.

The chain has TRBV5-4 and TRBJ2-3; 7 bases are shared with TRBD2. The CDR3 runs to 14 residues. CDR1 is SGHNT and CDR2 is YYREEE in the germline V gene (reference sequence). V shed 4 bases, J shed 1 base, and the junction held 3 bases outside the gene matches. In nucleotides, the CDR3 is TGTGCCAGCAGCACCGCGGGGGGCACAGATACGCAGTATTTT. Translating it yields CASSTAGGTDTQYF. Full variable domain (rest looked up from reference TRBV5-4 and TRBJ2-3): ETGVTQSPTHLIKTRGQQVTLRCSSQSGHNTVSWYQQALGQGPQFIFQYYREEENGRGNFPPRFSGLQFPNYSSELNVNALELDDSALYLCASSTAGGTDTQYFGPGTRLTVL.

The V gene is TRBV3-1 (or the pseudogene TRBV3-2), the J gene TRBJ2-2; 11 bases match TRBD1. The CDR3 is 17 amino acids. Trimming removed 2 bases from V and 5 bases from J; junction bases left unmatched: 7. The germline V gene has CDR1 LGHDT and CDR2 YNNKEL (reference sequence). This CDR3 is CASSQYTGTGGTGELFF. CDR3 sequence (DNA): TGTGCCAGCAGCCAATACACCGGGACAGGGGGTACCGGGGAGCTGTTTTTT.

The V call is TRBV6-2 or TRBV6-3, the J call TRBJ2-5; D unclear. The germline V gene has CDR1 MNHEY and CDR2 SVGEGT. V lost 4 bases and J lost 4, with 7 bases in between. The CDR3 contains 12 residues. CDR3: CASSLVAETQYF. The CDR3 coding sequence is TGTGCCAGCAGTTTAGTAGCAGAGACCCAGTACTTC.

The CDR3 spells CASSYAPGQSGYTF. As DNA, the CDR3 is TGTGCCAGCAGTTACGCCCCAGGGCAGTCTGGCTACACCTTC. The chain uses TRBV6-5 and TRBJ1-2, with D maybe TRBD1 (5 bases). Germline CDR1 and CDR2: MNHEY and SVGAGI. Trimming pared 2 bases from V and 7 bases from J, leaving 14 bases between. The CDR3 extends over 14 amino acids.

The rearrangement uses TRBV15 and TRBJ2-1; 10 nucleotides line up with TRBD2. This CDR3 has 18 residues. The V segment lost 3 bases and the J segment 7 bases; nucleotides outside the gene matches: 15. CDR1 LNHNV and CDR2 YYDKDF come from the germline V gene (reference sequence). CDR3 protein: CATSRSPRVAGGGNEQFF. CDR3 bases: TGTGCCACCAGCAGGAGTCCTCGAGTAGCGGGGGGAGGAAATGAGCAGTTCTTC.

This clone came up once. The chain has TRBV18 and TRBJ2-5, with D maybe TRBD1 (5 bases). The germline V and J ends were trimmed by 4 bases and 3 bases, with 9 bases remaining between them. Germline V gene lookup returns CDR1 KGHSH and CDR2 LQKENI. The CDR3 loop spans 13 amino acids. The CDR3 sequence is CASSLQGKETQYF. The CDR3 DNA is TGTGCCAGCTCACTCCAGGGTAAAGAGACCCAGTACTTC.

The V gene is TRBV9, the J gene TRBJ1-1; TRBD1 is a possible D gene (5 bases). Per the germline V gene, CDR1 is SGDLS and CDR2 is YYNGEE. The CDR3 runs 14 residues. Trimming took 0 bases from V and 5 from J, leaving 11 bases between them. The CDR3 nucleotides read TGTGCCAGCAGCGTAGGTGGGCGGGGGACTGAAGCTTTCTTT. Residues: CASSVGGRGTEAFF.

The rearrangement joins TRBV7-9 to TRBJ1-5; TRBD1 is a possible D gene (6 bases). The CDR3 sequence is 14 residues long. The V end was cut by 4 bases, the J end by 7 bases, with 14 bases between. CDR1 is SEHNR and CDR2 is FQNEAQ in the germline V gene (reference sequence). The CDR3 here is CASSSARGGQPQHF. The CDR3 bases are TGTGCCAGCAGCTCGGCGCGTGGGGGCCAGCCCCAGCATTTT.

This clone was observed a few times. The chain is built from TRBV5-4 and TRBJ2-2, with 10 bases lining up with TRBD2. Germline-derived CDR1 and CDR2 are SGHNT and YYREEE (reference sequence). The CDR3 runs to 18 residues. V was clipped by 5 bases and J by 5 bases; unmatched bases: 15. CDR3 protein: CASSRTLLAGVPTGELFF. The CDR3 DNA is TGTGCCAGCAGTCGAACTCTCCTAGCGGGGGTCCCGACCGGGGAGCTGTTTTTT.

The gene calls are TRBV5-5 and TRBJ2-5; 15 bases line up with TRBD2. The V gene's germline CDR1 is SGHKS and CDR2 YYEKEE (reference sequence). This CDR3 comprises 18 residues. The V and J ends lost 0 bases and 5 bases, in that order; junction bases with no gene match: 8. For the CDR3, the DNA is TGTGCCAGCAGCTTGGTCGGACTAGCGGGGGGGCGAGTGGAGACCCAGTACTTC. Residues: CASSLVGLAGGRVETQYF.

In nucleotides, the CDR3 is TGTGCCATCTCTGCTAGCGGGGGTGAGACCCAGTACTTC. Its protein is CAISASGGETQYF. J is TRBJ2-5 and V is TRBV10-3; TRBD2 matches 10 bases. The V gene end was trimmed by 8 bases and the J gene end by 5 bases; junction bases not matched to a gene: 5. Germline V gene lookup returns CDR1 ENHRY and CDR2 SYGVKD. The CDR3 contains 13 residues.

In DNA, the CDR3 is TGTGCCAGCAGTTCCGCCTCTGGGCCTGAAGCTTTCTTT. Residues: CASSSASGPEAFF. The V gene is TRBV6-2 or TRBV6-3, the J gene TRBJ1-1, with unresolved D. CDR1 and CDR2 (germline): MNHEY, SVGEGT. This CDR3 is built from 13 residues. With 4 bases removed from V and 6 bases from J, the gap between germline ends came to 12 bases.

The V call is TRBV7-2, the J call TRBJ2-7, with 10 bases identical to TRBD1. V lost 6 bases, J lost 5 bases, and 10 bases stayed unmatched. Germline CDR1 SGHTA, CDR2 FQGNSA. The CDR3 contains 15 residues. The CDR3 sequence is CASRVAGTGAHEQYF. Written as DNA, the CDR3 is TGTGCCAGCAGAGTAGCCGGGACAGGGGCCCACGAGCAGTACTTC.